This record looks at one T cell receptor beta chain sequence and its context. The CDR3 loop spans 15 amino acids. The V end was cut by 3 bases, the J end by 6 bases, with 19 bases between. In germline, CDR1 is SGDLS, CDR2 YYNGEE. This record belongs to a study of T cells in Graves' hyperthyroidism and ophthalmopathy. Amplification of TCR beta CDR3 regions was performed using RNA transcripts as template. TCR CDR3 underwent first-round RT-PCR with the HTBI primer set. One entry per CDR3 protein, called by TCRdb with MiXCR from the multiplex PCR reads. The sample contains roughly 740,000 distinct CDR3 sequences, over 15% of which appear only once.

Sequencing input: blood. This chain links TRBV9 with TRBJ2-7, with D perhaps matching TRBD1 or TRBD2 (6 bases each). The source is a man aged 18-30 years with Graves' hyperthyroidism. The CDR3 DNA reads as TGTGCCAGCAGCGAGGGGGGAGCCGGCGCCAGCGAGCAGTACTTC. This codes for CASSEGGAGASEQYF.